Here is one T cell receptor beta chain with its context. This CDR3 has 12 residues. The trim removed 6 bases at V and 10 bases at J, leaving 5 bases unmatched. From germline, CDR1 is SNHLY and CDR2 FYNNEI. Libraries were prepared by immunoSEQ multiplex PCR; TCRdb keeps only in-frame clonotypes and omits some of them. The sample has 130,000 to 150,000 clones, roughly 90% seen once. This record belongs to a study of cytomegalovirus exposure and HLA in healthy donors. Looking at the study overall: The same platform used for the 666 first-cohort repertoires was also used for the approximately 120 validation repertoires, as a later analysis reported.

Material: PBMCs. This clonotype was sampled from a man aged 18 to 30 in good health and CMV-seronegative. The rearrangement joins TRBV2 to TRBJ2-3; TRBD1 matches 9 bases. The CDR3 DNA sequence: TGTGCCAGCAGGGATACAGGGGGCCCGCAGTATTTT. Its protein product is CASRDTGGPQYF. Filled out from reference TRBV2 and TRBJ2-3, the complete variable domain reads EPEVTQTPSHQVTQMGQEVILRCVPISNHLYFYWYRQILGQKVEFLVSFYNNEISEKSEIFDDQFSVERPDGSNFTLKIRSTKLEDSAMYFCASRDTGGPQYFGPGTRLTVL.